Below are 30 T cell receptor beta chains sequenced from a single sample in a study of shared clonotypes between healthy human individuals. TCRdb keeps only in-frame clones here, not all; method: immunoSEQ multiplex PCR. The data hold under 2.5 million clones, with 85% to 95% observed a single time. The sequencing input was naive CD4+ T cells from PBMCs. Subset indicated: CD45RA+ positively selected. The receptors were sampled from a man aged 18 to 29 in good health. Some clones in this sample may be carry-over from other donors' samples.

The CDR3 is CASSQARGLASYEQYF. In DNA form, the CDR3 reads TGTGCCAGCAGCCAAGCCCGGGGACTAGCGAGTTACGAGCAGTACTTC. The chain is built from TRBV11-2 and TRBJ2-7, with 10 bases aligning to TRBD2. V shed 5 bases and J 4 bases; nucleotides not matched to a gene: 11. The CDR3 contains 16 residues. Per the germline V gene, CDR1 is SGHAT and CDR2 is FQNNGV. The whole variable domain, filled in from reference TRBV11-2 and TRBJ2-7, reads EAGVAQSPRYKIIEKRQSVAFWCNPISGHATLYWYQQILGQGPKLLIQFQNNGVVDDSQLPKDRFSAERLKGVDSTLKIQPAKLEDSAVYLCASSQARGLASYEQYFGPGTRLTVT.

The chain carries TRBV11-2 and TRBJ2-7, with 11 positions matching TRBD2. V dropped 4 bases and J dropped 2; count of bases not matched to a gene: 10. Germline V gives CDR1 SGHAT, CDR2 FQNNGV. This CDR3 is built from 17 residues. CDR3 in amino acids: CASSYTLGTSGAYEQYF. CDR3 in DNA: TGTGCCAGCAGCTACACCCTAGGGACTAGCGGAGCCTACGAGCAGTACTTC.

This clone came up once. The same CDR3 is also encoded by other DNA sequences in this sample. J is TRBJ2-2 and V is TRBV5-1, with D unclear. Germline CDR1 is SGHRS and CDR2 is YFSETQ. The V gene lost 4 bases and the J gene lost 5 bases, with 9 bases spanning the gap. The CDR3 totals 13 residues. The CDR3 loop reads CASSPGQTGELFF. The CDR3 bases are TGCGCCAGCAGCCCCGGGCAAACCGGGGAGCTGTTTTTT.

This clone occurred once. V gene TRBV7-3 combines with J gene TRBJ2-5, with TRBD1 matching over 7 bases. The CDR3 spans 16 residues. CDR1 is SGHTA and CDR2 is FQGTGA in the germline V gene. Trimming took 2 bases from V and 0 from J; bases not matched to a gene: 6. The CDR3, as DNA: TGTGCCAGCAGCTTAGGGTCAGGGGGACACCAAGAGACCCAGTACTTC. Its protein is CASSLGSGGHQETQYF.

The chain couples TRBV4-1 to TRBJ2-6; D is perhaps TRBD1 or TRBD2 (7 bases each). V lost 1 base to trimming and J lost 0 bases, with 22 bases between them. This CDR3 has 21 residues. The germline V gene encodes CDR1 MGHRA and CDR2 YSYEKL. This CDR3 is CASSQGDRFLAGVSGANVLTF. CDR3 DNA sequence: TGCGCCAGCAGCCAAGGGGACAGATTTTTAGCGGGTGTCTCTGGGGCCAACGTCCTGACTTTC.

The chain couples TRBV19 to TRBJ1-4; 7 bases are shared with TRBD1. Per the germline V gene, CDR1 is LNHDA and CDR2 is SQIVND (reference sequence). The CDR3 has 13 amino acids. Unmatched junction bases numbered 9, after V lost 9 bases and J lost 8 bases. Here the CDR3 reads CASRQGIGEKLFF. CDR3 coding DNA: TGTGCCAGCCGACAGGGAATAGGGGAAAAACTGTTTTTT. Supplemented by reference TRBV19 and TRBJ1-4, the full variable domain reads DGGITQSPKYLFRKEGQNVTLSCEQNLNHDAMYWYRQDPGQGLRLIYYSQIVNDFQKGDIAEGYSVSREKKESFPLTVTSAQKNPTAFYLCASRQGIGEKLFFGSGTQLSVL.

V is TRBV6-1 and J is TRBJ2-7, with 7 bases lining up with TRBD2. Germline lookup yields CDR1 MNHNS and CDR2 SASEGT. Losses at the gene ends were 7 bases for V and 0 bases for J; bases not matched to a gene: 6. This CDR3 contains 14 residues. The CDR3 spells CASKVGEGSYEQYF. The CDR3 bases are TGTGCCAGCAAAGTAGGGGAGGGCTCCTACGAGCAGTACTTC.

The CDR3 DNA reads TGTGCCAGCTCACCACTTATGGGGACAGTGGAAAACATTCAGTACTTC. It translates to CASSPLMGTVENIQYF. The V call is TRBV18, the J call TRBJ2-4, with 7 positions matching TRBD1. The V and J ends lost 1 base and 5 bases, in that order; junction bases with no gene match: 8. CDR1 is KGHSH, CDR2 LQKENI, per germline. The CDR3 has 16 amino acids.

This rearrangement joins TRBV5-1 to TRBJ1-1, with D perhaps TRBD1 (5 bases). Per germline, CDR1 SGHRS and CDR2 YFSETQ. CDR3 length equals 14 residues. With 6 bases removed from V and 11 bases from J, the gap between germline ends came to 23 bases. CDR3 in DNA: TGCGCCAGCAATTCGGGGACCTCGGCCCGGGGGGCTTTCTTT. Its protein product is CASNSGTSARGAFF.

This sequence joins TRBV28 and TRBJ2-7, with D possibly matching TRBD2 (5 bases). Trimming stripped 2 bases from V and 0 bases from J, with 14 bases between. Looked up from germline, CDR1 is MDHEN and CDR2 is SYDVKM. The CDR3 covers 16 residues. The CDR3 nucleotides are TGTGCCAGCAGTTTAGGAGGAACTCAAAGCTCCTACGAGCAGTACTTC. Translating gives CASSLGGTQSSYEQYF.

This chain connects TRBV9 to TRBJ2-1, with 10 positions matching TRBD2. V lost 4 bases to trimming and J lost 6 bases; unmatched junction nucleotides: 7. Germline V gene data show CDR1 as SGDLS and CDR2 as YYNGEE. CDR3 length: 15 amino acids. The CDR3 loop reads CASSPRTSGANEQFF. The CDR3 DNA reads TGTGCCAGCAGCCCGCGGACTAGCGGTGCCAATGAGCAGTTCTTC.

This clone has a handful of counts. The rearrangement links TRBV7-9 to TRBJ2-1; D may match TRBD1 or TRBD2 (5 bases each). V lost 2 bases and J 9 bases, leaving 17 bases between the germline ends. Germline loops: CDR1 SEHNR, CDR2 FQNEAQ (reference sequence). This CDR3 comprises 15 residues. The chain's CDR3 is CASSLRRVERGEQFF. CDR3 nucleotide sequence: TGTGCCAGCAGCTTACGGCGGGTGGAGAGGGGTGAGCAGTTCTTC.

The J gene is TRBJ2-2, the V gene TRBV6-4; the D call may be TRBD1 or TRBD2 (5 bases each). Trimming took 5 bases from V and 4 from J, leaving 11 bases between them. The CDR3 totals 14 residues. Germline CDR1 and CDR2: MRHNA and SNTAGT. As DNA, the CDR3 is TGTGCCAGCAGTAGGACACGGGGCACCGGGGAGCTGTTTTTT. Translating gives CASSRTRGTGELFF.

The chain is built from TRBV5-1 and TRBJ1-1, with D possibly matching TRBD1 (5 bases). This CDR3 contains 17 residues. Trimming took off 0 bases at V and 4 bases at J, with 19 bases between the two ends. The germline V gene encodes CDR1 SGHRS and CDR2 YFSETQ. The CDR3 loop reads CASSLALTGEWGTEAFF. In DNA, the CDR3 is TGCGCCAGCAGCTTGGCGTTGACGGGGGAGTGGGGCACTGAAGCTTTCTTT.

Remarks on this clone: The same CDR3 arises from other DNA sequences in this sample as well. The chain recombines TRBV6-1 with TRBJ1-1; no reliable D call. Germline CDR1 MNHNS, CDR2 SASEGT. The CDR3 has 14 residues. Trimming took 2 bases from V and 1 from J, leaving 8 bases between them. CDR3: CASSERGRNTEAFF. CDR3 nucleotide sequence: TGTGCCAGCAGTGAACGGGGAAGGAACACTGAAGCTTTCTTT.

J is TRBJ2-2 and V is TRBV1; the DNA was not compared with TRBD1, the D call given in the table. TRBV1 is annotated as a pseudogene. This CDR3 is 14 amino acids long. In DNA, the CDR3 is TGCACCAGCAGGCCCCCCAGGGAAGCCGGGGAGCTGTTTTTT. Translation gives CTSRPPREAGELFF.

V and J are TRBV2 and TRBJ2-4; tentative D call: TRBD1 (5 bases). Germline CDR1 and CDR2: SNHLY and FYNNEI. Trimming took off 8 bases at V and 4 bases at J, with 12 bases between the two ends. The CDR3 is made up of 13 amino acids. The CDR3 nucleotides are TGTGCCAGCTCGGCAGGGTCAAAAAACATTCAGTACTTC. As protein: CASSAGSKNIQYF.

V usage is TRBV28 and J usage is TRBJ1-3; D remains ambiguous. Between the trimmed V and J ends, which lost 3 bases and 0 bases, there was a span of 9 bases. Germline lookup yields CDR1 MDHEN and CDR2 SYDVKM. CDR3 size: 15 residues. This chain's CDR3 is CASSLLESSGNTIYF. For the CDR3, the DNA is TGTGCCAGCAGTTTGTTGGAGAGCTCTGGAAACACCATATATTTT.

J is TRBJ1-2 and V is TRBV5-5; D is uncertain. Trimming removed 0 bases at V and 1 base at J, with 13 bases between. Germline lookup yields CDR1 SGHKS and CDR2 YYEKEE (reference sequence). The CDR3 is 16 amino acids. This chain's CDR3 is CASSLAGSDYNYGYTF. CDR3 nucleotide sequence: TGTGCCAGCAGCTTGGCCGGGTCAGACTATAACTATGGCTACACCTTC.

The chain combines TRBV7-2 with TRBJ2-3; TRBD2 is a possible D gene (6 bases). V lost 3 bases and J 4 bases, leaving 11 bases between the germline ends. Germline V gene lookup returns CDR1 SGHTA and CDR2 FQGNSA. This CDR3 has 14 amino acids. The CDR3 bases are TGTGCCAGCAGCTTGAGGACTATATCAGATACGCAGTATTTT. Translating gives CASSLRTISDTQYF.

This clone was observed a single time. The chain carries TRBV5-5 and TRBJ2-7; D unclear. Germline CDR1 SGHKS, CDR2 YYEKEE (reference sequence). Between the trimmed V and J ends, which lost 0 bases and 4 bases, there was a span of 8 bases. CDR3 length equals 13 residues. In DNA, the CDR3 is TGTGCCAGCAGCTTGGATTTATGGTACGAGCAGTACTTC. Its protein is CASSLDLWYEQYF.

The gene calls are TRBV6-1 and TRBJ1-6; 9 bases are shared with TRBD1. V gave up 2 bases and J gave up 2 bases; unmatched junction bases: 1. Looked up from germline, CDR1 is MNHNS and CDR2 is SASEGT. The CDR3 extends over 16 amino acids. The CDR3 sequence: CASSERTGAYNSPLHF. CDR3 in DNA: TGTGCCAGCAGTGAACGGACAGGGGCCTATAATTCACCCCTCCACTTT.

Comments on this clone: At the DNA level, this CDR3 is encoded by other sequences in the same sample as well. The chain recombines TRBV5-1 with TRBJ1-1; no definite D call. This CDR3 has 13 amino acids. The germline V and J ends were trimmed by 2 bases and 4 bases, with 9 bases remaining between them. CDR1 is SGHRS, CDR2 YFSETQ, per germline. This chain's CDR3 is CASSLEVGTEAFF. The CDR3 region has the DNA TGCGCCAGCAGCTTAGAGGTGGGCACTGAAGCTTTCTTT.

This chain uses TRBV5-5 with TRBJ2-2; no definite D call. Germline V CDR1 and CDR2: SGHKS, YYEKEE (reference sequence). CDR3 length: 16 residues. V was trimmed by 3 bases and J by 1 base, leaving 13 bases between them. CDR3 protein: CASSSLAGRNTGELFF. CDR3 sequence (DNA): TGTGCCAGCAGCTCACTTGCAGGAAGGAACACCGGGGAGCTGTTTTTT.

The CDR3 region has the DNA TGTGCCAGCAGTTACCCTCACGGAGGTTCCTACAATGAGCAGTTCTTC. Amino acid sequence: CASSYPHGGSYNEQFF. The gene calls are TRBV28 and TRBJ2-1, with D perhaps TRBD2 (5 bases). In germline, CDR1 is MDHEN, CDR2 SYDVKM. V was clipped by 4 bases and J by 1 base, with 14 bases between them. The CDR3 is 16 residues long.

This chain uses TRBV29-1 with TRBJ1-1, with a tentative D call TRBD1 (6 bases). The CDR3 length is 12 residues. Germline assignment: CDR1 SQVTM and CDR2 ANQGSEA. The V and J ends lost 4 bases and 0 bases respectively, with 6 bases between them. The CDR3 is CSVAGVNTEAFF. The DNA of the CDR3 is TGCAGCGTTGCAGGGGTGAACACTGAAGCTTTCTTT.

Comments on this clone: Other DNA sequences in this sample translate to the same CDR3. The genes are TRBV5-4 and TRBJ2-1; TRBD1 is a possible D gene (5 bases). Germline V gene data show CDR1 as SGHNT and CDR2 as YYREEE (reference sequence). V dropped 0 bases and J dropped 4 bases, with 11 bases sitting between them. This CDR3 is 15 amino acids long. DNA for the CDR3: TGTGCCAGCAGCTTGGTGGGGCAGGGTTACAATGAGCAGTTCTTC. This gives the protein CASSLVGQGYNEQFF. The whole variable domain, filled in from reference TRBV5-4 and TRBJ2-1, reads ETGVTQSPTHLIKTRGQQVTLRCSSQSGHNTVSWYQQALGQGPQFIFQYYREEENGRGNFPPRFSGLQFPNYSSELNVNALELDDSALYLCASSLVGQGYNEQFFGPGTRLTVL.

This chain joins TRBV5-5 and TRBJ1-4; D ambiguous. The CDR3 has 18 amino acids. Per the germline V gene, CDR1 is SGHKS and CDR2 is YYEKEE (reference sequence). With 5 bases removed from V and 8 bases from J, the gap between germline ends came to 28 bases. The CDR3 DNA reads TGTGCCAGCAGTCCGGAGGTGGCCGCGCAGACCCCGTGGGAAAAACTGTTTTTT. Protein product: CASSPEVAAQTPWEKLFF.

The sample holds one count of this clone. The chain is built from TRBV2 and TRBJ1-2; the D gene is possibly TRBD1 (5 bases). V shed 1 base and J shed 7 bases, with 10 bases lying between them. CDR3 size: 13 residues. CDR1 SNHLY and CDR2 FYNNEI come from the germline V gene. The CDR3 loop reads CASSEVGGSGYTF. CDR3 coding DNA: TGTGCCAGCAGTGAAGTGGGGGGTTCTGGCTACACCTTC. Filled out from reference TRBV2 and TRBJ1-2, the complete variable domain reads EPEVTQTPSHQVTQMGQEVILRCVPISNHLYFYWYRQILGQKVEFLVSFYNNEISEKSEIFDDQFSVERPDGSNFTLKIRSTKLEDSAMYFCASSEVGGSGYTFGSGTRLTVV.

This clone occurred once. V and J are TRBV5-1 and TRBJ2-3, with a tentative D call TRBD2 (6 bases). Germline V gene lookup returns CDR1 SGHRS and CDR2 YFSETQ. The CDR3 contains 17 residues. The V gene lost 4 bases and the J gene lost 0 bases, with 18 bases spanning the gap. The CDR3 region is CASSVLRGTTSTDTQYF. The CDR3 DNA is TGCGCCAGCAGCGTTCTTCGGGGGACGACTAGCACAGATACGCAGTATTTT.